This TCR beta chain came from a study of vaccination effects on CD4 cells after COVID-19. Across the study: Post-vaccine draws lagged the second dose by a median of 72 days.

The ViraFEST assay expanded antigen-specific CD4+ T cells with viral peptide pools before sequencing. Upon completion of around 9 days in culture, CD4+ T cells were isolated. BNT162b2 vaccine or mRNA-1273 vaccine was given to participants in two doses. On both days 3 and 7, half of the culture medium was replaced with IL-2 medium. Per the germline V gene, CDR1 is KGHSH and CDR2 is LQKENI. The CDR3 is 13 amino acids. V lost 3 bases, J lost 1 base, and 7 bases lay in between. On this clone itself: What it binds is not known. Additional DNA sequences in this sample encode the identical CDR3.

TCRdb's table, derived via immunoSEQ multiplex PCR, lists solely in-frame clones and lacks some. Of approximately 29,000 clones listed, 73% are singletons. The source is a human donor who received a COVID-19 vaccine. This chain joins TRBV18 and TRBJ2-7; possible D gene TRBD1, 5 bases. The specimen was CD4+ T cells from PBMCs cultured with HCoV-NL63 spike peptides, collected after COVID-19 vaccination. The CDR3 DNA reads as TGTGCCAGCTCACCGCAGGGTTCCTACGAGCAGTACTTC. This translates into CASSPQGSYEQYF.